This T cell receptor (beta chain) was sequenced during a study of T-cell memory formation after mild COVID-19. Across the study: TCR clusters were mostly confined to one donor each.

5'RACE, which relied on constant-segment primers, yielded TCR alpha and TCR beta cDNA libraries carrying sample barcodes and UMIs. A single record per CDR3 protein comes from TCRdb applying MiXCR to the 5' RACE reads. This table has over 130,000 distinct CDR3 sequences, more than 13% appearing once. Overall study results and limits: Clones that contracted from day 15 to 85 were balanced CD4/CD8, while later expanders leaned CD4+.

From germline, CDR1 is DFQATT and CDR2 SNEGSKA (reference sequence). CDR3 size: 15 residues. Trimming took off 0 bases at V and 5 bases at J, with 17 bases between the two ends. This clonotype was counted only a few times. Its antigen is undetermined. This TCR was sampled from an adult woman who had mild COVID-19 (a few samples of this study predate the infection). Cell type and time point are not known. Sequenced input: PBMCs or a T cell subset sorted from them (not recorded which). This sequence joins TRBV20-1 and TRBJ2-7; a weak D match, TRBD1 (6 bases). The CDR3 DNA sequence: TGCAGTGCTAGAGATGTGGCAGGGGCTGAACACGAGCAGTACTTC. Translation gives CSARDVAGAEHEQYF.